This T cell receptor (beta chain) was observed in a study of Graves' ophthalmopathy and Graves' hyperthyroidism (dated by TCRdb to 2017 to 2018). Some background on the complete study: Peripheral blood was collected at initial diagnosis, prior to any treatment. The study used signatures of the TCR beta repertoire to tell Graves' ophthalmopathy apart from Graves' hyperthyroidism and to predict which patients would progress to ophthalmopathy. In total, 135 blood samples were TCR-sequenced: around 42 ophthalmopathy, around 75 hyperthyroidism and some 17 hyperthyroidism-to-ophthalmopathy patients. To explore V-J signatures that distinguish ophthalmopathy from hyperthyroidism, a discovery set of 100 patients was enrolled, made up of 40 to 45 with ophthalmopathy and around 57 with stable hyperthyroidism. An independent validation cohort comprised about 20 hyperthyroidism patients and over 15 patients who later progressed from hyperthyroidism to ophthalmopathy. In about six hyperthyroidism patients, T-cell repertoires of thyroid tissue and blood were compared. Following sampling, methimazole starting at 30 mg daily was administered to hyperthyroidism patients, and high-dose intravenous methylprednisolone was administered to ophthalmopathy patients. Study-wide findings and limitations: Ophthalmopathy was separated from stable hyperthyroidism by the 13-signature model with roughly 90% sensitivity and about 81% specificity in cross-validation and with 80%/75% in the test set. Among expanded thyroid clonotypes with frequency above 0.001, most also showed up in blood, which suggests that blood repertoires may reflect the thyroid immune response. Sample size was not predetermined statistically, and investigators were not blinded to group allocation. In validation, the model predicted ophthalmopathy progression with 55% to 71% sensitivity and 72% to 80% specificity; eleven to twelve predicted patients were CT-confirmed with GO in a median of approximately six months.

Relative to germline, V is 0 bases shorter and J is 2 bases shorter, with 8 bases between their ends. From its cysteine to its phenylalanine, the CDR3 spans 15 amino acids. Only the CDR3 region is kept as DNA, spanning 45 bases read in frame from base 1. In the germline V gene, CDR1 corresponds to SGHRS and CDR2 to YFSETQ. This clonotype occurred a few times. Its antigen has not been determined. Per-base quality was not reported, and no clone a single base away is much larger than it. The ophthalmopathy patients had moderately to severely active disease, with a Clinical Activity Score of 3 or higher, a NOSPECS grade of 4 or higher, and a disease duration of less than 3 months. Anyone with other autoimmune diseases, uncontrolled infections, pregnancy or lactation was excluded from the study. Diagnosis was based on clinical symptoms, serum thyroxine, TRAb, thyroid ultrasound and orbital computed tomography. Ficoll-Paque density gradient centrifugation was used to isolate PBMCs from 8.5 to 10 ml of fresh peripheral blood. Total RNA was extracted with Trizol reagent and quality-checked on an Agilent 2100 Bioanalyzer.

For repertoire sequencing, the TCR beta CDR3 regions were amplified from RNA transcripts. The first round was an RT-PCR using HTBI primers with the Qiagen OneStep RT-PCR kit, and this first round was followed by a second-round multiplex PCR, then size selection and purification. Libraries were sequenced on an Illumina HiSeq2000 using paired-end 100 bp reads. The study's own analysis went as follows. SOAPnuke was used for read processing, and reads with adapters, uncalled bases, a mean Phred below 15, or no exact constant-primer or identifier match were discarded. High-quality paired reads were merged with COPE v1.2.5. Each unique nucleotide sequence was defined as a clonotype, and clonotypes were aligned to IMGT TRB V, D and J references with MiTCR v1.1. The analysis was limited to V-J combinations with a frequency above 0.0001, which together covered just over 98% of the repertoires. A TCR clonal expansion and chaos score per V-J combination was defined as the ratio of F50 clonal expansion to chaos observed in the TCRdist matrix. Features were reduced by Welch's t-statistics and random forest to more than 10 V-J combinations, which fed a naive Bayes classifier. The Morisita-Horn index was used to measure how similar the thyroid and blood repertoires were. TCRdb reprocessed the public reads (quality trimming at Q25 with fastp, clone calling with MiXCR) and kept in-frame beta chains. Duplicate CDR3 protein sequences are folded into a single record with the most common DNA and genes. The V and J calls and clone size come from TCRdb's table, not from the authors' own analysis. In all, the sample holds 650,000 to 800,000 distinct CDR3 sequences, and more than 40% of those were seen once. Together, the top ten hold 3% to 3.5% of the sample.

Material: peripheral blood. This receptor was taken from an adult man with Graves' ophthalmopathy. This chain is built from TRBV5-1 and TRBJ2-2; perhaps TRBD1 is the D gene, with 5 bases matching. The nucleotide sequence reads TGCGCCAGCAGCTTGGACCAGGGAAACACCGGGGAGCTGTTTTTT. The encoded protein is CASSLDQGNTGELFF.